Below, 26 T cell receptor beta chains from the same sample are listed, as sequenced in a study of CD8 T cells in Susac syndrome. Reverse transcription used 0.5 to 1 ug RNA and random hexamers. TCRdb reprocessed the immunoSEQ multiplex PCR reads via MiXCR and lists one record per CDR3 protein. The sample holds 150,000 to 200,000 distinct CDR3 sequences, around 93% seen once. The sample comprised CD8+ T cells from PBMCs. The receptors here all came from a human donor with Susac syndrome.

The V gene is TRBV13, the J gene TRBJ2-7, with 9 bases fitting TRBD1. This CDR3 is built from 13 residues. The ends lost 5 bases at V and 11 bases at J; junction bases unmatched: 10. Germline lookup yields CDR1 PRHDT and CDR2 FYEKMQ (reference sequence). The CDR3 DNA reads TGTGCCAGCAGCCCCTCGGGACAGGGCCTAAAGTACTTC. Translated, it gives CASSPSGQGLKYF.

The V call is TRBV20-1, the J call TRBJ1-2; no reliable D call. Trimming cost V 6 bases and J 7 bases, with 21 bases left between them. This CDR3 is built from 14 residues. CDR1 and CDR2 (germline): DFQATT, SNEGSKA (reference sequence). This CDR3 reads CSADLSGLGSGYTF. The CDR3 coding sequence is TGCAGTGCCGACCTCAGTGGGCTGGGGAGTGGCTACACCTTC.

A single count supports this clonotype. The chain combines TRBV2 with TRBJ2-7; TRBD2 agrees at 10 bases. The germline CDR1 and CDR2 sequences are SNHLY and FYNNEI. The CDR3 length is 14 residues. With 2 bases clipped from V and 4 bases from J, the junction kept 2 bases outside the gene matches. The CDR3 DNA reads TGTGCCAGCAGTGAAATTAGCGGGAGGTACGAGCAGTACTTC. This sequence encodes CASSEISGRYEQYF. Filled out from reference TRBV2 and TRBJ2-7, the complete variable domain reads EPEVTQTPSHQVTQMGQEVILRCVPISNHLYFYWYRQILGQKVEFLVSFYNNEISEKSEIFDDQFSVERPDGSNFTLKIRSTKLEDSAMYFCASSEISGRYEQYFGPGTRLTVT.

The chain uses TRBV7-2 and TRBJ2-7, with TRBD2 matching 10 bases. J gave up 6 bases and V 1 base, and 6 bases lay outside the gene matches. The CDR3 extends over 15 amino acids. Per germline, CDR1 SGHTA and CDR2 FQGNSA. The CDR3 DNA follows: TGTGCCAGCAGCTTAGGGACTAGCGGTGATCCCGAGCAGTACTTC. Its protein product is CASSLGTSGDPEQYF.

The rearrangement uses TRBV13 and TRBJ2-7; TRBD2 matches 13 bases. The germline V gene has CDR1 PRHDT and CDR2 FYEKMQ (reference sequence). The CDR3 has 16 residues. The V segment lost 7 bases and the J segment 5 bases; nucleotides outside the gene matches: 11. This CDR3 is CASTLGGLAGANEQYF. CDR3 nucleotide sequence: TGTGCCAGCACTTTAGGCGGACTAGCGGGAGCCAACGAGCAGTACTTC.

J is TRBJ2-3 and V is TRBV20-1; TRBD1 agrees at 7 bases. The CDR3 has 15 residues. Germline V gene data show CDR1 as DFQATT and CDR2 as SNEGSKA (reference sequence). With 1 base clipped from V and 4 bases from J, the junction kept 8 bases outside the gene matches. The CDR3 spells CSARGGTVNSDTQYF. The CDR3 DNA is TGCAGTGCTAGAGGTGGGACAGTGAACTCAGATACGCAGTATTTT.

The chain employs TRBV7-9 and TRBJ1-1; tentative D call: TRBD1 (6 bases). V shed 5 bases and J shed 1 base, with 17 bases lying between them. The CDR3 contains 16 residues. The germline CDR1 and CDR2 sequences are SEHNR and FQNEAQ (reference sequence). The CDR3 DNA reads TGTGCCAGCAGCCCAGGCCCCGGGGGCGGGAACACTGAAGCTTTCTTT. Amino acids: CASSPGPGGGNTEAFF.

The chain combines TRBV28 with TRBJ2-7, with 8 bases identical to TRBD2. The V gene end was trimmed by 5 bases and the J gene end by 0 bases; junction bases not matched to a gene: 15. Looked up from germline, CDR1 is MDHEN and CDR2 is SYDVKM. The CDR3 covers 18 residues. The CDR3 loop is CASSLLLLSGESSYEQYF. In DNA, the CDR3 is TGTGCCAGCAGTCTTCTACTTCTTAGCGGGGAGAGCTCCTACGAGCAGTACTTC.

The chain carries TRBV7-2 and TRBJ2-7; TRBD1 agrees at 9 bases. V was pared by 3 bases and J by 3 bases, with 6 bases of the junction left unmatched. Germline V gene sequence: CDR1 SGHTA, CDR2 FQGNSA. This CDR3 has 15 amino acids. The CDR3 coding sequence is TGTGCCAGCAGCTTCACGGGACAGGGCGACTACGAGCAGTACTTC. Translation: CASSFTGQGDYEQYF.

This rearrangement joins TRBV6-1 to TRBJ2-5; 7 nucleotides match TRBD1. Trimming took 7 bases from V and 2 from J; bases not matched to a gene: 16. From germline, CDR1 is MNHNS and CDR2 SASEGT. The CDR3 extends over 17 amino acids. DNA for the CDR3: TGTGCCAGCACCTGGACAGGACAGCGCTCGAAACAAGAGACCCAGTACTTC. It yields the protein CASTWTGQRSKQETQYF.

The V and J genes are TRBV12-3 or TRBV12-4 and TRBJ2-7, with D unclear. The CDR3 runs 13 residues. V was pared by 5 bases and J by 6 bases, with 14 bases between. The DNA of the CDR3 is TGTGCCAGCAGTATTCAGGACGATGGCGAGCAGTACTTC. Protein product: CASSIQDDGEQYF.

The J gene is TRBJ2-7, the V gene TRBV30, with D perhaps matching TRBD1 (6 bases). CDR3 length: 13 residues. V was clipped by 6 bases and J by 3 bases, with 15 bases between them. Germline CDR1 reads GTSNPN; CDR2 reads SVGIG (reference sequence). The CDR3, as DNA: TGTGCCTGTCAACCGGGACATTACTACGAGCAGTACTTC. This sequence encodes CACQPGHYYEQYF.

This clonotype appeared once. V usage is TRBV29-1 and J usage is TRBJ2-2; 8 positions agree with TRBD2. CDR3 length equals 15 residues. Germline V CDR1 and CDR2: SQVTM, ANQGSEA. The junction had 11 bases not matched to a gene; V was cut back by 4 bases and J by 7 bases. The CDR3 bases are TGCAGCGTTGCGTTCCGGCTAGCGGGTGACGGGGAGCTGTTTTTT. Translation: CSVAFRLAGDGELFF.

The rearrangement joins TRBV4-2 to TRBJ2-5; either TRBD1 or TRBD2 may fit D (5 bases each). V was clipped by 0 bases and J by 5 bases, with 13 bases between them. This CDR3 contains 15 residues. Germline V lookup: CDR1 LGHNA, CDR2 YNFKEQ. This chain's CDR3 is CASSQDRGPRETQYF. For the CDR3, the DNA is TGTGCCAGCAGCCAAGATCGGGGCCCCCGGGAGACCCAGTACTTC.

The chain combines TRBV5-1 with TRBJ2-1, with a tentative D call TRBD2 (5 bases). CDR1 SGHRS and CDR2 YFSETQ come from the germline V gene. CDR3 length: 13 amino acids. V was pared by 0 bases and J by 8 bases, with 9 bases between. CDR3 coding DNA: TGCGCCAGCAGCTTGGAGTTCGGGGATGAGCAGTTCTTC. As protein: CASSLEFGDEQFF.

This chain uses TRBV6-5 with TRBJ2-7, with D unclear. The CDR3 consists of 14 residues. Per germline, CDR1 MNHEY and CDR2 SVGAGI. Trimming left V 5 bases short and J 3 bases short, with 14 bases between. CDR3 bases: TGTGCCAGCAGTCCCATGGGGTACCTCTACGAGCAGTACTTC. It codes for CASSPMGYLYEQYF.

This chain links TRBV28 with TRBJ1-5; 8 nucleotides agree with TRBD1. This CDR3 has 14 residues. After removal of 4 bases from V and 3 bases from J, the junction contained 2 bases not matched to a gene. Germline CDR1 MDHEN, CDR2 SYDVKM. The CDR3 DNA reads TGTGCCAGCAGTTGGGGACAGGTCAATCAGCCCCAGCATTTT. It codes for CASSWGQVNQPQHF. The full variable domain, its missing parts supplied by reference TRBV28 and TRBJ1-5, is DVKVTQSSRYLVKRTGEKVFLECVQDMDHENMFWYRQDPGLGLRLIYFSYDVKMKEKGDIPEGYSVSREKKERFSLILESASTNQTSMYLCASSWGQVNQPQHFGDGTRLSIL.

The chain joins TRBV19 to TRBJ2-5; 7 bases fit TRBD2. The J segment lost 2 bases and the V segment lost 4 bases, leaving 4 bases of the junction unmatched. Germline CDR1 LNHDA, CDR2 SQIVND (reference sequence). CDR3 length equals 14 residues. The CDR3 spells CASSTSGVQETQYF. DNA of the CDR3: TGTGCCAGTAGTACTAGCGGAGTTCAAGAGACCCAGTACTTC.

The CDR3 reads CASSQSISGGELSYEQYF. CDR3 DNA: TGCGCCAGCAGTCAATCGATCTCCGGGGGGGAACTCTCCTACGAGCAGTACTTC. V is TRBV23-1 and J is TRBJ2-7; 8 bases match TRBD2. TRBV23-1 is treated as an ORF (open reading frame) with a function not yet certain. Trimming at V came to 0 bases and at J to 0 bases, leaving 10 bases not matched to a gene. CDR3 length equals 18 residues.

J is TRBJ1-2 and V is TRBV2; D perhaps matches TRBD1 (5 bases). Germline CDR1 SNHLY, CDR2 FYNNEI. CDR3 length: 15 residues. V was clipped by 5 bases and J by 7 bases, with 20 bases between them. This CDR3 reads CASSYAGQGRGGYTF. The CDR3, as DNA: TGTGCCAGCAGTTATGCCGGGCAGGGAAGAGGTGGCTACACCTTC.

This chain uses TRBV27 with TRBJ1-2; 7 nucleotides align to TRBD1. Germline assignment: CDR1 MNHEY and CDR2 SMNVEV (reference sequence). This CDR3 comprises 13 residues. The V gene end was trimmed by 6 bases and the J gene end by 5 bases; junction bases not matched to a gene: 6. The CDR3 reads CASSRDSQYGYTF. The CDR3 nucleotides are TGTGCCAGCAGCCGGGACAGTCAATATGGCTACACCTTC.

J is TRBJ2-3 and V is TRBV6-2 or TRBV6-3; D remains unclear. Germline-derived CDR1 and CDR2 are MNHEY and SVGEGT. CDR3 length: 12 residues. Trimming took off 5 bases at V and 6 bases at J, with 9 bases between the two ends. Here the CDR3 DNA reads TGTGCCAGCAGTGACCTAGACGATACGCAGTATTTT. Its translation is CASSDLDDTQYF.

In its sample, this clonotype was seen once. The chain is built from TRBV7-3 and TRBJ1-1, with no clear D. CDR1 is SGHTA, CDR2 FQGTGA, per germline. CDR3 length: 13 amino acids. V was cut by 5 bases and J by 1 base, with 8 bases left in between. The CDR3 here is CASSDPPNTEAFF. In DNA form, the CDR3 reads TGTGCCAGCAGCGATCCCCCGAACACTGAAGCTTTCTTT.

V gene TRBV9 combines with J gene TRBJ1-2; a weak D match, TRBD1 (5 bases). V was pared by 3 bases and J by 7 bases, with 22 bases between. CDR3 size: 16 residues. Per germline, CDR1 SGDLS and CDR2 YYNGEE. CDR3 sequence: CASSDLKGVFDGGYTF. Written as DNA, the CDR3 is TGTGCCAGCAGCGATCTAAAAGGGGTCTTTGATGGTGGCTACACCTTC.

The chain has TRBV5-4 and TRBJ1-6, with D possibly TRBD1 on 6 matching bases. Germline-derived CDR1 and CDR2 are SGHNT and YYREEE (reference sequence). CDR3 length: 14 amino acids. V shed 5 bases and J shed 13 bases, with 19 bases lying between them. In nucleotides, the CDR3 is TGTGCCAGCAGTTCGGCGGGGGCTTTCCACCCCCTCCACTTT. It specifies CASSSAGAFHPLHF.

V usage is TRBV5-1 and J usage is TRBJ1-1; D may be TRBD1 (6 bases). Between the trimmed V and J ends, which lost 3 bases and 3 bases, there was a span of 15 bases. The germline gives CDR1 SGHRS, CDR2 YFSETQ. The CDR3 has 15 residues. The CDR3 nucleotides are TGCGCCAGCAGCTCTACAGGGCGTCGGGACACTGAAGCTTTCTTT. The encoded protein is CASSSTGRRDTEAFF.